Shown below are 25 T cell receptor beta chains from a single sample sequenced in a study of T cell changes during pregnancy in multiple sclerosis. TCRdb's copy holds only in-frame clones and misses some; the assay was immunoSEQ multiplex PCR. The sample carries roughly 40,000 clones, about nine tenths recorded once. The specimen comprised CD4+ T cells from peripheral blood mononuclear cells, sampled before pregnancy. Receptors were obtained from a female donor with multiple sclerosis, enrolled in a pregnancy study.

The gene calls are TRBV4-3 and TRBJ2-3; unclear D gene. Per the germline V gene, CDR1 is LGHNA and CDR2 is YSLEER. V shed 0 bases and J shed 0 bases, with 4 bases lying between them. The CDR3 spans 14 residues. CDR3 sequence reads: CASSQDTSTDTQYF. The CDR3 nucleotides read TGCGCCAGCAGCCAAGATACTAGCACAGATACGCAGTATTTT.

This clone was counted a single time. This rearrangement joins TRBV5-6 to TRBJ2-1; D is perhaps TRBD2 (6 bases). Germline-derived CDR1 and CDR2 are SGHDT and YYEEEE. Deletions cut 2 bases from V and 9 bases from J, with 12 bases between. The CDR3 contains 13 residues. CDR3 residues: CASSFLGGFEQFF. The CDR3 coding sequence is TGTGCCAGCAGCTTCCTGGGGGGTTTTGAGCAGTTCTTC.

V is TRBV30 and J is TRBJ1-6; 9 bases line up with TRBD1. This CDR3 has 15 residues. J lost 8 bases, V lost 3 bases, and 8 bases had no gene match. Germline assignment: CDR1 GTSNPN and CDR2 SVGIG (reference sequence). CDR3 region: CAWSSLGQGDSPLHF. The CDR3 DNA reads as TGTGCCTGGAGCTCCTTGGGACAGGGCGATTCACCCCTCCACTTT. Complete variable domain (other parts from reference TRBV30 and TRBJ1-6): SQTIHQWPATLVQPVGSPLSLECTVEGTSNPNLYWYRQAAGRGLQLLFYSVGIGQISSEVPQNLSASRPQDRQFILSSKKLLLSDSGFYLCAWSSLGQGDSPLHFGNGTRLTVT.

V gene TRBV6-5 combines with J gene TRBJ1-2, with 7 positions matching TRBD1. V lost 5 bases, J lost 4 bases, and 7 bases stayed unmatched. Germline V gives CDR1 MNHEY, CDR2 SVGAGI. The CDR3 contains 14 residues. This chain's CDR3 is CASSPRGSIYGYTF. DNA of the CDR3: TGTGCCAGCAGTCCCAGGGGGAGTATCTATGGCTACACCTTC.

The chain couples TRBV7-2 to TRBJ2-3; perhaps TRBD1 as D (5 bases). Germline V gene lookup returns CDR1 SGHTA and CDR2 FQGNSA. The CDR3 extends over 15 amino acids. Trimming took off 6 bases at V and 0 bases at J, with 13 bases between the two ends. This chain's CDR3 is CASSMRTYSTDTQYF. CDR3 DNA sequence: TGTGCCAGCAGTATGAGGACATATAGCACAGATACGCAGTATTTT. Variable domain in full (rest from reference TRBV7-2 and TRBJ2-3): GAGVSQSPSNKVTEKGKDVELRCDPISGHTALYWYRQSLGQGLEFLIYFQGNSAPDKSGLPSDRFSAERTGGSVSTLTIQRTQQEDSAVYLCASSMRTYSTDTQYFGPGTRLTVL.

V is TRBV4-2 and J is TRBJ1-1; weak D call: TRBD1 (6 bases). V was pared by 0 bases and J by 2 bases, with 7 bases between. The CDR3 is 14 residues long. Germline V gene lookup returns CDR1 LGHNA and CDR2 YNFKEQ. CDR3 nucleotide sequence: TGTGCCAGCAGCCAAGAGGGGGCCAACACTGAAGCTTTCTTT. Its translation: CASSQEGANTEAFF.

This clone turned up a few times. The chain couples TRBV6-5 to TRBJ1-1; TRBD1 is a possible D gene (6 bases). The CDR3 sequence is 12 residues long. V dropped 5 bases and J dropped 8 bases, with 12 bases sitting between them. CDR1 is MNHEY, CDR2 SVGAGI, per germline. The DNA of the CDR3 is TGTGCCAGCAGTAGCAGGGGTCGGGAAGCTTTCTTT. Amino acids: CASSSRGREAFF.

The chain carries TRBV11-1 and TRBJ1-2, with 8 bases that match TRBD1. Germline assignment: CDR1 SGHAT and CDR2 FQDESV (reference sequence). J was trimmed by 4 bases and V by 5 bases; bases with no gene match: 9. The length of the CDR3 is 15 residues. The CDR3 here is CASSPAGQGGYGYTF. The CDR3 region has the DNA TGTGCCAGCAGCCCCGCAGGACAGGGCGGCTATGGCTACACCTTC. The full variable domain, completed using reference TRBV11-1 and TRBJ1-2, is EAEVAQSPRYKITEKSQAVAFWCDPISGHATLYWYRQILGQGPELLVQFQDESVVDDSQLPKDRFSAERLKGVDSTLKIQPAELGDSAMYLCASSPAGQGGYGYTFGSGTRLTVV.

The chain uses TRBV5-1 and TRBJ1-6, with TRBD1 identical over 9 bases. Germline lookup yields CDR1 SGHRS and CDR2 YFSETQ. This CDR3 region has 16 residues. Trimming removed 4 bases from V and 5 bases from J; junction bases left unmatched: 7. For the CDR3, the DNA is TGCGCCAGCAGCCGAACGACAGGGGGGAATAATTCACCCCTCCACTTT. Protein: CASSRTTGGNNSPLHF.

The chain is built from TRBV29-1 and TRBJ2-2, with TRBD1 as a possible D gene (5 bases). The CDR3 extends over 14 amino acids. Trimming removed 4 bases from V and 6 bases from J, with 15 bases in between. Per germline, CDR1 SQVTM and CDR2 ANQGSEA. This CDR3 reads CSVVHRLYAGELFF. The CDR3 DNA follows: TGCAGCGTTGTGCACAGGTTGTACGCCGGGGAGCTGTTTTTT.

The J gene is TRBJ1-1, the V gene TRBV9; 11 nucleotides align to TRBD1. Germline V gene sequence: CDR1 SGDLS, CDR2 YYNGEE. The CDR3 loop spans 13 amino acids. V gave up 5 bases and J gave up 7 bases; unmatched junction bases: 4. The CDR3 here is CASRDRGQGEAFF. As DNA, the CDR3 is TGTGCCAGCAGGGACAGGGGGCAAGGTGAAGCTTTCTTT.

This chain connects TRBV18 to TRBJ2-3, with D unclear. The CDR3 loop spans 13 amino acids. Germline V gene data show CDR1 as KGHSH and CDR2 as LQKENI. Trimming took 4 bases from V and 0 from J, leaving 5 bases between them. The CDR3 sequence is CASSLLSTDTQYF. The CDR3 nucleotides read TGTGCCAGCTCACTCCTAAGCACAGATACGCAGTATTTT. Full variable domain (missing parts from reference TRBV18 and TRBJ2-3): NAGVMQNPRHLVRRRGQEARLRCSPMKGHSHVYWYRQLPEEGLKFMVYLQKENIIDESGMPKERFSAEFPKEGPSILRIQQVVRGDSAAYFCASSLLSTDTQYFGPGTRLTVL.

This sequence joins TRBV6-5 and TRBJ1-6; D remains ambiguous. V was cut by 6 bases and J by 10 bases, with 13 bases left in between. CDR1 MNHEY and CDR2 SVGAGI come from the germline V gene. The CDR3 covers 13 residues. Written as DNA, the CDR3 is TGTGCCAGCAGATTTCTGGGAGGGTCACCCCTCCACTTT. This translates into CASRFLGGSPLHF.

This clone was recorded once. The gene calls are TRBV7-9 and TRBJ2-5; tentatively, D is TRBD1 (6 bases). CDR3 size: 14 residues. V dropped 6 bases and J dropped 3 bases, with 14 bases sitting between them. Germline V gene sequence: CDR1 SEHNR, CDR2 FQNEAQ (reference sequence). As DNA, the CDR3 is TGTGCCAGCAGTGAAAGGACAGTTAAAGAGACCCAGTACTTC. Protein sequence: CASSERTVKETQYF.

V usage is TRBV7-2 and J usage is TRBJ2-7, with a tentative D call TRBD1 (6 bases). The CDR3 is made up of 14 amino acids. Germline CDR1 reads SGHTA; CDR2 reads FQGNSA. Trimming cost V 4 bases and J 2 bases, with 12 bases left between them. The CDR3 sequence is CASSSNRDAYEQYF. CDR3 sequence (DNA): TGTGCCAGCAGCTCGAACAGGGACGCCTACGAGCAGTACTTC.

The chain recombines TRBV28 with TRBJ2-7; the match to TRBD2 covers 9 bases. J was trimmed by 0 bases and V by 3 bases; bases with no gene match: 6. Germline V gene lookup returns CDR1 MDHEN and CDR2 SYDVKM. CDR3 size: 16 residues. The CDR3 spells CASSFTLAGLSYEQYF. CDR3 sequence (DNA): TGTGCCAGCAGTTTTACCCTAGCGGGGCTCTCCTACGAGCAGTACTTC.

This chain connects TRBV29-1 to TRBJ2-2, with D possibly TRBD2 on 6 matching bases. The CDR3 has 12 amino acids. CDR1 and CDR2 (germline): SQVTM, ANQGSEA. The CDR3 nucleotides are TGCAGTGCCGCGCGGGGCACCGGGGAGCTGTTTTTT. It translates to CSAARGTGELFF.

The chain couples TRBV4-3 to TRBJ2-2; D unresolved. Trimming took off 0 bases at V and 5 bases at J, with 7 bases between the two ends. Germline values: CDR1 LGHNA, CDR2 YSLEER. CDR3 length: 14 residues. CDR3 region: CASSQDLQTGELFF. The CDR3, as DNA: TGCGCCAGCAGCCAAGATTTACAAACCGGGGAGCTGTTTTTT.

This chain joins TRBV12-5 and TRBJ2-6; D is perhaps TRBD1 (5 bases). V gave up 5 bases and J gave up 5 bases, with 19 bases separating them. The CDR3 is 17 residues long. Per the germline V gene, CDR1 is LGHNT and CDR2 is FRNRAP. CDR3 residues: CASGPKAGQSRANVLTF. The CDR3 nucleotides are TGTGCTAGTGGTCCAAAGGCAGGACAAAGTCGGGCCAACGTCCTGACTTTC.

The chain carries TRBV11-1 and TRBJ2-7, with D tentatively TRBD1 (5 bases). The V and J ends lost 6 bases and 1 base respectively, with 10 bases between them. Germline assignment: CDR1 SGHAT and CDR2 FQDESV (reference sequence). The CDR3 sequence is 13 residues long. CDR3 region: CASSSRQSYEQYF. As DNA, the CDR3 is TGTGCCAGCAGTTCGCGACAGTCCTACGAGCAGTACTTC.

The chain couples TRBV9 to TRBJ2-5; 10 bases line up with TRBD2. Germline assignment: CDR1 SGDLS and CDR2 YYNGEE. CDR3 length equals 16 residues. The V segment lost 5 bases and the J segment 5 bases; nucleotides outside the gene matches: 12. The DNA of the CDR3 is TGTGCCAGCAGTACCTCGGGACTAGCGTTATTGGAGACCCAGTACTTC. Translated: CASSTSGLALLETQYF.

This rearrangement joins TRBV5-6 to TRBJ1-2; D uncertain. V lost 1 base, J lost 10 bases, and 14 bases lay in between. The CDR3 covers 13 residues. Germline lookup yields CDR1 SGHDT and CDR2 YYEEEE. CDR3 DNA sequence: TGTGCCAGCAGCTTGATCTGGTACAGTGACTACACCTTC. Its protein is CASSLIWYSDYTF.

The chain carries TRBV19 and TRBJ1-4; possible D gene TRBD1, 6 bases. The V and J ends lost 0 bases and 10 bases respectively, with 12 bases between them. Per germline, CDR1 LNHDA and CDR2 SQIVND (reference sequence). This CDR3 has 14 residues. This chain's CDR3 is CASSIEGARGKLFF. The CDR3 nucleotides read TGTGCCAGTAGTATAGAGGGGGCGCGAGGAAAACTGTTTTTT.

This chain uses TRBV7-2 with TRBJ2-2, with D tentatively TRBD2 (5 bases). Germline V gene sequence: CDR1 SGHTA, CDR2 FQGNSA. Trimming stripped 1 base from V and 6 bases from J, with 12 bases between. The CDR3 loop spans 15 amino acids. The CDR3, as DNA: TGTGCCAGCAGCTTAGTGAGGGCGAGCGCCGGGGAGCTGTTTTTT. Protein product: CASSLVRASAGELFF. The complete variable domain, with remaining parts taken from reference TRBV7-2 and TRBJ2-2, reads GAGVSQSPSNKVTEKGKDVELRCDPISGHTALYWYRQSLGQGLEFLIYFQGNSAPDKSGLPSDRFSAERTGGSVSTLTIQRTQQEDSAVYLCASSLVRASAGELFFGEGSRLTVL.

This CDR3 is CASSPGQGRHTEAFF. The CDR3 DNA sequence: TGTGCCAGCAGCCCGGGACAGGGGAGGCACACTGAAGCTTTCTTT. V usage is TRBV14 and J usage is TRBJ1-1, with TRBD1 identical over 10 bases. The CDR3 runs 15 residues. After removal of 4 bases from V and 3 bases from J, the junction contained 5 bases not matched to a gene. The germline V gene has CDR1 SGHDN and CDR2 FVKESK.